Described below is a single T cell receptor beta chain sequence and its context. Its specificity is not known. V was clipped by 5 bases and J by 4 bases; unmatched bases: 6. Germline V gene lookup returns CDR1 SEHNR and CDR2 FQNEAQ (reference sequence). This CDR3 has 14 amino acids. Sorted subsets were amplified in replicate PCRs using about 210 ng DNA, about 30,000 T cell genomes. This table comes from immunoSEQ multiplex PCR, and its TCRdb copy is limited to in-frame clones, with some not included. The data show about a million clones, 70% to 80% seen once. This sample was taken from a study of shared clonotypes between healthy human individuals. On the study more broadly: Per-donor plates numbered three CD4 naive, three CD4 memory, two CD8 naive and one CD8 memory. Whole-study results and caveats: The sole specimen, blood, was sampled, and tissue repertoires likely differ.

Sequencing input: memory CD4+ T cells sorted from blood. The subset: CD45RA-negative fraction. This TCR came from a young man in good health. The J gene is TRBJ2-5, the V gene TRBV7-9; 8 nucleotides line up with TRBD2. The CDR3 here is CASSTRTSTETQYF. DNA of the CDR3: TGTGCCAGCAGCACCCGGACTAGCACAGAGACCCAGTACTTC.